This T cell receptor (beta chain) emerged from a study of blood T cell repertoires in COVID-19. Participants, about 18 to 100 years old, spanned fewer than 25 US areas. Profiling relied on immunoSEQ multiplex PCR, and the TCRdb table lists in-frame clones only, not all of them. In the table there are a few hundred thousand clones, about 88% of which are singletons. This CDR3 is 15 amino acids long. Germline V CDR1 and CDR2: SGHTA, FQGNSA. V lost 5 bases and J lost 2; bases outside the gene matches: 7. Sequenced material: PBMCs or T cells enriched from blood (not recorded which). The gene calls are TRBV7-2 and TRBJ1-2, with 8 bases lining up with TRBD1. The TCR sequence derives from a woman in her 50s who had been exposed to COVID-19. The CDR3 here is CASSQQGERNYGYTF. CDR3 coding DNA: TGTGCCAGCAGCCAACAGGGGGAACGGAACTATGGCTACACCTTC.